The 8 T cell receptor beta chains presented below share a single source sample, sequenced in a study of identical twins. TCRdb itself ran the 5' RACE reads through MiXCR, one entry per CDR3 protein. The sample holds more than 350,000 distinct CDR3 sequences, roughly 9% seen once. What was sequenced was naive T cells sorted from blood. The receptors come from a woman aged 45-60 years in good health.

This clonotype appeared many times. The V gene is TRBV12-3 or TRBV12-4, the J gene TRBJ2-4; possible D gene TRBD1, 5 bases. V was clipped by 6 bases and J by 3 bases, with 12 bases between them. The CDR3 consists of 14 residues. The CDR3 DNA sequence: TGTGCCAGCAGGCATACAGGCGACAAAAACATTCAGTACTTC. This encodes CASRHTGDKNIQYF.

The gene calls are TRBV9 and TRBJ2-1; 9 nucleotides match TRBD2. The CDR3 has 16 residues. J was trimmed by 10 bases and V by 4 bases; bases with no gene match: 15. From germline, CDR1 is SGDLS and CDR2 YYNGEE. CDR3 nucleotide sequence: TGTGCCAGCAGCACCGTAGCGGGAGTGGGCGGCGGGGAGCAGTTCTTC. Translated, it gives CASSTVAGVGGGEQFF.

This clonotype showed up many times. The chain uses TRBV4-1 and TRBJ2-1; 12 nucleotides align to TRBD2. Germline V gene sequence: CDR1 MGHRA, CDR2 YSYEKL. The CDR3 has 15 amino acids. V lost 1 base, J lost 8 bases, and 3 bases stayed unmatched. CDR3 sequence reads: CASSQAGTSGYEQFF. DNA for the CDR3: TGCGCCAGCAGCCAAGCCGGGACTAGCGGGTATGAGCAGTTCTTC.

This clonotype was detected many times. This chain connects TRBV7-9 to TRBJ2-1; 7 bases line up with TRBD1. V lost 4 bases to trimming and J lost 2 bases; unmatched junction nucleotides: 5. The CDR3 has 15 amino acids. Germline CDR1 SEHNR, CDR2 FQNEAQ (reference sequence). The DNA of the CDR3 is TGTGCCAGCAGCTCGAACAGGGGTACCTACAATGAGCAGTTCTTC. It yields the protein CASSSNRGTYNEQFF.

This clonotype occurred a few times. The J gene is TRBJ1-2, the V gene TRBV5-1; 7 bases are a match to TRBD1. The CDR3 is 14 amino acids. Germline CDR1 reads SGHRS; CDR2 reads YFSETQ. V lost 4 bases to trimming and J lost 3 bases; unmatched junction nucleotides: 6. The CDR3 region is CASSHPGQYYGYTF. DNA for the CDR3: TGCGCCAGCAGCCACCCGGGACAGTACTATGGCTACACCTTC.

This clonotype was recorded a few times. V and J are TRBV29-1 and TRBJ2-3; perhaps TRBD2 as D (6 bases). With 3 bases removed from V and 3 bases from J, the gap between germline ends came to 16 bases. Per the germline V gene, CDR1 is SQVTM and CDR2 is ANQGSEA. This CDR3 comprises 15 residues. The CDR3 nucleotides are TGCAGCGTTGATGGTAGCGGCCAGGTGACAGATACGCAGTATTTT. This encodes CSVDGSGQVTDTQYF.

V usage is TRBV5-1 and J usage is TRBJ2-3; weak D call: TRBD2 (5 bases). The germline V and J ends were trimmed by 4 bases and 4 bases, with 16 bases remaining between them. Germline V CDR1 and CDR2: SGHRS, YFSETQ. The CDR3 runs 15 residues. The CDR3 is CASSLEGAKADTQYF. In DNA form, the CDR3 reads TGCGCCAGCAGCCTCGAGGGAGCGAAGGCAGATACGCAGTATTTT. Full variable domain (remainder filled in from reference TRBV5-1 and TRBJ2-3): KAGVTQTPRYLIKTRGQQVTLSCSPISGHRSVSWYQQTPGQGLQFLFEYFSETQRNKGNFPGRFSGRQFSNSRSEMNVSTLELGDSALYLCASSLEGAKADTQYFGPGTRLTVL.

The V gene is TRBV10-3, the J gene TRBJ2-5, with D possibly matching TRBD1 (5 bases). With 4 bases removed from V and 2 bases from J, the gap between germline ends came to 11 bases. Germline V gene data show CDR1 as ENHRY and CDR2 as SYGVKD. CDR3 size: 14 residues. The DNA of the CDR3 is TGTGCCATCAGTGTCAGACAGACACAAGAGACCCAGTACTTC. Amino acid sequence: CAISVRQTQETQYF.